The subject of this entry is one T cell receptor beta chain. Original processing notes: Reference gene primer amplification gave estimated nucleated cell counts. TCRdb keeps only in-frame clones here, not all; method: immunoSEQ multiplex PCR. The V and J calls and the clone size are those of that table, but D and trimming were determined from the DNA. This sample has about 260,000 clones, with approximately 86% found just once. These data belong to a study of blood T cell repertoires in COVID-19. In the study overall: Sites across the United States, Italy and Spain contributed samples from acute and convalescent COVID-19. The analysed material was cDNA or gDNA that came from T cells, B-cell-depleted T cells, or PBMCs.

This clonotype was obtained from a man in his forties who had recovered from COVID-19. The sequenced sample was peripheral blood.

The CDR3 sequence: CASSELKGVYGYTF. As DNA, the CDR3 is TGTGCCAGCAGTGAATTAAAGGGGGTCTATGGCTACACCTTC. This chain uses TRBV25-1 with TRBJ1-2; TRBD1 might be the D (6 bases). Germline CDR1 is MGHDK and CDR2 is SYGVNS. The CDR3 covers 14 residues. The ends were cut back, 1 base at V and 4 bases at J, with 10 bases in the middle.